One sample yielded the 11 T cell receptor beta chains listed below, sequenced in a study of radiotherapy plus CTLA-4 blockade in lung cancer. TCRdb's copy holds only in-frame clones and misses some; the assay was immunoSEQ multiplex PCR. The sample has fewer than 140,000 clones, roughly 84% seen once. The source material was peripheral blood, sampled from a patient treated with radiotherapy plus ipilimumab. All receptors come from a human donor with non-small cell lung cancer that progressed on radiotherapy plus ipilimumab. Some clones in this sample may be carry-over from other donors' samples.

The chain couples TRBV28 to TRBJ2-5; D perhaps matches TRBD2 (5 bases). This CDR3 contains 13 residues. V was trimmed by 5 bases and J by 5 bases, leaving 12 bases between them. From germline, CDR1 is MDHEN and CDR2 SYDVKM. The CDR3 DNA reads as TGTGCCAGCAGTACCCGGACGGGGGAGACCCAGTACTTC. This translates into CASSTRTGETQYF.

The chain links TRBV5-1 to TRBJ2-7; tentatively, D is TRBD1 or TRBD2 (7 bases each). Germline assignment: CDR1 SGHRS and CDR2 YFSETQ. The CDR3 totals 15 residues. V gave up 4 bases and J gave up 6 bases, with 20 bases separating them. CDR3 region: CASSQGQAGVTEQYF. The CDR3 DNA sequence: TGCGCCAGCAGCCAAGGACAGGCGGGAGTAACCGAGCAGTACTTC.

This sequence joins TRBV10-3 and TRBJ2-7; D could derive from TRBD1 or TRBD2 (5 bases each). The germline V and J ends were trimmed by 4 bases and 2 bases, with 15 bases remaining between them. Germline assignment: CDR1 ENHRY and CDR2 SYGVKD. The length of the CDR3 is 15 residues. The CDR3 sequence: CAISGGPGNPYEQYF. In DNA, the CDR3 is TGTGCCATCAGTGGGGGACCGGGTAACCCCTACGAGCAGTACTTC.

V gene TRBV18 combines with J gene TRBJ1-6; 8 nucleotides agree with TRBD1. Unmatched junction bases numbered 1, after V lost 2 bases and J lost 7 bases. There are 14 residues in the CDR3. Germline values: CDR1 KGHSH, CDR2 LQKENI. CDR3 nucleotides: TGTGCCAGCTCACCAGCAGGGGGCAATTCACCCCTCCACTTT. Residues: CASSPAGGNSPLHF.

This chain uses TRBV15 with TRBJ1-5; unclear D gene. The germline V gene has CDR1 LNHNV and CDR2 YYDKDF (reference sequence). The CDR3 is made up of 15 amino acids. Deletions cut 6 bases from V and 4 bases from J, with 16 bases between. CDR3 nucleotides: TGTGCCACCAGAGCTGAAGGAAATCGTAATCAGCCCCAGCATTTT. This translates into CATRAEGNRNQPQHF.

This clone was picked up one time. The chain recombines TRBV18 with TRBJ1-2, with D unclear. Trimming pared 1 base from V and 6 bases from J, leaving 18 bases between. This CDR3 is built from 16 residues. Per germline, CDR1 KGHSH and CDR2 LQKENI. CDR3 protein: CASSPRRGNGVHGYTF. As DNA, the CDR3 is TGTGCCAGCTCACCACGTCGAGGGAACGGAGTCCATGGCTACACCTTC.

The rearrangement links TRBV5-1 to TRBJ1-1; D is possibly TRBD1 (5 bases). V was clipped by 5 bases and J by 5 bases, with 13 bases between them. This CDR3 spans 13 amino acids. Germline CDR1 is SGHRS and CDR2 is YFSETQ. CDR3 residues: CASRRGRETEAFF. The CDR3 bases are TGCGCCAGCAGACGGGGGAGGGAAACTGAAGCTTTCTTT. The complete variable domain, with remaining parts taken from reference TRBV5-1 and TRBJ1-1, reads KAGVTQTPRYLIKTRGQQVTLSCSPISGHRSVSWYQQTPGQGLQFLFEYFSETQRNKGNFPGRFSGRQFSNSRSEMNVSTLELGDSALYLCASRRGRETEAFFGQGTRLTVV.

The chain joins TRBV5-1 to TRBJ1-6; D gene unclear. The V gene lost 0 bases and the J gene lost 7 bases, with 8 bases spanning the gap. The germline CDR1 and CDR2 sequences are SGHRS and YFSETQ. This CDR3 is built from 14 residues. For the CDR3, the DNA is TGCGCCAGCAGCTTGGAGTCTTTGAATTCACCCCTCCACTTT. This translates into CASSLESLNSPLHF. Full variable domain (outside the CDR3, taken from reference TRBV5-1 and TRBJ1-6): KAGVTQTPRYLIKTRGQQVTLSCSPISGHRSVSWYQQTPGQGLQFLFEYFSETQRNKGNFPGRFSGRQFSNSRSEMNVSTLELGDSALYLCASSLESLNSPLHFGNGTRLTVT.

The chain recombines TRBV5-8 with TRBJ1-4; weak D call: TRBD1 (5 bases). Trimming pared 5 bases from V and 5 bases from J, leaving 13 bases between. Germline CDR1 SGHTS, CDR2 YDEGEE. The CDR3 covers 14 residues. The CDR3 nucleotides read TGTGCCAGCAGTTTAAGACAGCCAAATGAAAAACTGTTTTTT. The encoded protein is CASSLRQPNEKLFF.

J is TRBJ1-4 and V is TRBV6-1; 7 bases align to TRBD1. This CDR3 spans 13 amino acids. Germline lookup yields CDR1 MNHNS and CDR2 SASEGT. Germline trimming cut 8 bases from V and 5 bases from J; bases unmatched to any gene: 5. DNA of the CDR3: TGTGCCAGCGGACAGGTGGGGAATGAAAAACTGTTTTTT. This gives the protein CASGQVGNEKLFF.

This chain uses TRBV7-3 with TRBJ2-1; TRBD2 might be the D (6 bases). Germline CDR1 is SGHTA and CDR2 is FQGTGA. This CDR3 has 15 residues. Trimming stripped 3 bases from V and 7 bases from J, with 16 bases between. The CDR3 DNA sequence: TGTGCCAGCAGCTTGGGACTCACCGTTGTGAATGAGCAGTTCTTC. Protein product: CASSLGLTVVNEQFF.